This T cell receptor beta chain was recovered during a study of CD8+CD57+ T cells in acquired aplastic anemia. Genomic DNA acted as the template from which TCR beta VDJ combination and CDR3 sequence profiling were carried out. One entry per CDR3 protein, called by TCRdb with MiXCR from the reads. The table lists 160,000 or so distinct CDR3 sequences, around 50% of them singletons. CDR3 length: 17 amino acids. The trim removed 5 bases at V and 5 bases at J, leaving 12 bases unmatched. All sequencing subjects had displayed CD8+CD57+ cell expansion on flow cytometry. Sequences were obtained from sorted CD4+, CD8+, or CD8+CD57+ T cells (not recorded which) from PBMCs. This chain joins TRBV12-3 or TRBV12-4 and TRBJ1-3, with TRBD1 identical over 10 bases. The receptor was isolated from a human donor with aplastic anemia. The CDR3 DNA is TGTGCCAGCAGTCCCTCGGGTGGGACAGGGGATCGAAACACCATATATTTT. Amino acid sequence: CASSPSGGTGDRNTIYF.